The clone carrying this TCR beta chain was observed once. The data were obtained in a study of cytomegalovirus exposure and HLA in healthy donors. This CDR3 is built from 14 residues. V was pared by 4 bases and J by 4 bases, with 7 bases of the junction left unmatched. From germline, CDR1 is LNHDA and CDR2 SQIVND (reference sequence). Profiled with immunoSEQ multiplex PCR; TCRdb holds only in-frame clones, not every one. The profile shows 150,000 or so clones, around four fifths of them singletons. The V gene is TRBV19, the J gene TRBJ2-7; TRBD1 matches 7 bases. Sequenced: PBMCs. This clonotype originated in a young man in good health and CMV-seropositive. The CDR3 sequence: CASSTPGQPYEQYF. The CDR3 coding sequence is TGTGCCAGTAGTACTCCGGGACAGCCATACGAGCAGTACTTC.